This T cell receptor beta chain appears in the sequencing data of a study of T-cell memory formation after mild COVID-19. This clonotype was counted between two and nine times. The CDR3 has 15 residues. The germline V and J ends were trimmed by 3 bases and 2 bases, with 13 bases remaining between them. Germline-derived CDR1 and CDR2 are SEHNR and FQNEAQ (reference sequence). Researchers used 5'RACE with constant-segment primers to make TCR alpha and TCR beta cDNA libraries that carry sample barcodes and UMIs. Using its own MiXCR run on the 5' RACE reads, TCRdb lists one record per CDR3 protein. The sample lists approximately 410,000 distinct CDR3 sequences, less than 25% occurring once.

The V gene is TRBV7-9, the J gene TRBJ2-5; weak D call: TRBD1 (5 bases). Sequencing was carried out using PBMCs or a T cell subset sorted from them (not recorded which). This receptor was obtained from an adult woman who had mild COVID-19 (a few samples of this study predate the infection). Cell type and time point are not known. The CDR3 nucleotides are TGTGCCAGCAGCTTTGGACCCAGGGAACAAGAGACCCAGTACTTC. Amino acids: CASSFGPREQETQYF.